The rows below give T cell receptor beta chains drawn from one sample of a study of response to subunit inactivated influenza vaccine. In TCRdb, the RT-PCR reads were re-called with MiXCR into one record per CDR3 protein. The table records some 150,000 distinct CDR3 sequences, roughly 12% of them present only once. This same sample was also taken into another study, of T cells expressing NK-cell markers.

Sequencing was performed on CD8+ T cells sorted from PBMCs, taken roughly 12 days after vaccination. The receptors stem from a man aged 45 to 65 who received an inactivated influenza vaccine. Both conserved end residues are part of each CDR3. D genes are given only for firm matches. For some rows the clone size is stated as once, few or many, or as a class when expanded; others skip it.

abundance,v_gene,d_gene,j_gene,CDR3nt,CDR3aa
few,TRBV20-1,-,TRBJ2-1,TGCAGTGCTAGTGTTATAAATGAGCAGTTCTTC,CSASVINEQFF
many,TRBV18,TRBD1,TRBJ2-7,TGTGCCAGCTCACCAAGCCCAGACAGGGCCTACGAGCAGTACTTC,CASSPSPDRAYEQYF
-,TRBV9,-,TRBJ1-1,TGTGCCAGCAGCGTACTACGGACAGCGGCGAACACTGAAGCTTTCTTT,CASSVLRTAANTEAFF
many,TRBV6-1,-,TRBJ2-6,TGTGCCACCACGGGACACCTGGCCTCTGGGGCCAACGTCCTGACTTTC,CATTGHLASGANVLTF
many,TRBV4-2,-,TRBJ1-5,TGTGCCAGCAGCCAAGGTGAGGCACAGCCCCAGCATTTT,CASSQGEAQPQHF
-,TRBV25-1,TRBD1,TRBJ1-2,TGTGCCAGCACAGCAAGGGACAGGGGGCTCTATGGCTACACCTTC,CASTARDRGLYGYTF
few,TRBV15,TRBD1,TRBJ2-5,TGTGCCACCAGCAGAGGGGACAGCCAAGAGACCCAGTACTTC,CATSRGDSQETQYF
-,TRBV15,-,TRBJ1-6,TGTGCCACCAGCAGAGATCACCCGGATAGCTCCTATAATTCACCCCTCCACTTT,CATSRDHPDSSYNSPLHF
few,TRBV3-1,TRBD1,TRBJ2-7,TGTGCCAGCAGCCCCACCGGGACAGTTTCCGAGCAGTACTTC,CASSPTGTVSEQYF
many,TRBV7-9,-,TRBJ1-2,TGTGCCAGCAGCTTAGCGAGCAGGCTAGTAGATGGCTACACCTTC,CASSLASRLVDGYTF
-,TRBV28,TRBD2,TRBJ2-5,TGTGCCAGCAGCCTAGAACCAGGACGGGCTTCGATAGCGGGAGTCCAAGAGACCCAGTACTTC,CASSLEPGRASIAGVQETQYF
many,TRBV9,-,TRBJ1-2,TGTGCCAGCAGCGTAGGGCGGCGGGACTATGGCTACACCTTC,CASSVGRRDYGYTF
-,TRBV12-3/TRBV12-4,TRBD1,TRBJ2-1,TGTGCCAGCGCGGGACAGGGGACCTACAATGAGCAGTTCTTC,CASAGQGTYNEQFF
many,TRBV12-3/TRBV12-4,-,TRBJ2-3,TGTGCCAGCAGTTTGTACCACACAGATACGCAGTATTTT,CASSLYHTDTQYF
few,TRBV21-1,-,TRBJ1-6,TGTGCCAGCAGCAAACTAGGATCAAATTCACCCCTCCACTTT,CASSKLGSNSPLHF
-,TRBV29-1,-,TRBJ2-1,TGCAGCGTTGAAGTGGGCGGCCCTAGCTCCTACAATGAGCAGTTCTTC,CSVEVGGPSSYNEQFF
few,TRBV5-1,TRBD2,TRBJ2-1,TGCGCCAGCAGCTTGGAGGCTAGCGGGACGATGAACAATGAGCAGTTCTTC,CASSLEASGTMNNEQFF
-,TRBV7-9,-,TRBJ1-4,TGTGCCAGCAGCTTACCGACAGGACTGGATGAAAAACTGTTTTTT,CASSLPTGLDEKLFF
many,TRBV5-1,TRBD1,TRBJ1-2,TGCGCCAGCAGCCCCGTAAGGGGGCTGGGTGGCTACACCTTC,CASSPVRGLGGYTF
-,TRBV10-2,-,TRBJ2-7,TGCGCCAGCAGTGAGTTCGGACAGACGAAGCTCGAGCAGTACTTC,CASSEFGQTKLEQYF
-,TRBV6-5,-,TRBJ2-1,TGTGCCAGCAGTTACTCCCTCGGGTTGGGCCACAATGAGCAGTTCTTC,CASSYSLGLGHNEQFF
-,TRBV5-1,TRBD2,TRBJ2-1,TGCGCCAGCAGCTTGAAAGGACTAGAGTACCGGGCGGGCGAGCAGTTCTTC,CASSLKGLEYRAGEQFF
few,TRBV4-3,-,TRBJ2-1,TGCGCCAGCAGCCAAGATCCAGGACAGATGCAGTTCTTC,CASSQDPGQMQFF
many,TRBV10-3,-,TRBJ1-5,TGTGCCATCAGTGAGTCGTTGGGGTACCAGCCCCAGCATTTT,CAISESLGYQPQHF
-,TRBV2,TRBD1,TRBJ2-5,TGTGCCAGCACCCCCGGGACAGGGATCGGAGAGACCCAGTACTTC,CASTPGTGIGETQYF
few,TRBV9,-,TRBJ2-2,TGTGCCAGCAGCGTAGTTGGGAGGGAGCTGTTTTTT,CASSVVGRELFF
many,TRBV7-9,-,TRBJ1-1,TGTGCCAGCAGCGGACAATTCGGCACTGAAGCTTTCTTT,CASSGQFGTEAFF
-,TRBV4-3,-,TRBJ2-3,TGCGCCAGCAGCCAAGATATGGGTAGGGCCACAGATACGCAGTATTTT,CASSQDMGRATDTQYF
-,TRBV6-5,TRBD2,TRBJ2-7,TGTGCCAGCAGTTACAGGTGGGAGGGCCGTTACGAGCAGTACTTC,CASSYRWEGRYEQYF
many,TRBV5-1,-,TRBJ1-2,TGCGCCAGCAGCTTGGGATCTTTCTATGGCTACACCTTC,CASSLGSFYGYTF
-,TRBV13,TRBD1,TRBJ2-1,TGTGCCAGCAGCTTAGGGTATGGGACAGGGAAAAATGAGCAGTTCTTC,CASSLGYGTGKNEQFF
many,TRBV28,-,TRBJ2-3,TGTGCCAGCAGTTTAGGCGGGATCAGCACAGATACGCAGTATTTT,CASSLGGISTDTQYF
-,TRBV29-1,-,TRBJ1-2,TGCAGCGTTGAAGATCCTAGGGGATACTATGGCTACACCTTC,CSVEDPRGYYGYTF
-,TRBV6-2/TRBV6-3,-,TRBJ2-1,TGTGCCAGCAGTTACGGGGCCGACTTCCCTTTCTCCTACAATGAGCAGTTCTTC,CASSYGADFPFSYNEQFF
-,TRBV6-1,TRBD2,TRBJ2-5,TGTGCCAGCAGAGAAACCCCGGGACTAGCGGGGGAGACCCAGTACTTC,CASRETPGLAGETQYF
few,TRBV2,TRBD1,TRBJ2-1,TGTGCCAGCAGTGTCCCGGGACAGGGAAGGAACAATGAGCAGTTCTTC,CASSVPGQGRNNEQFF
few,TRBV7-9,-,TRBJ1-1,TGTGCCAGCAGCAGGTCCGGAAACACTGAAGCTTTCTTT,CASSRSGNTEAFF
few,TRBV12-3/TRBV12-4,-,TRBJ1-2,TGTGCCAGCAGTCACGTACCGGGGACACCTAACTATGGCTACACCTTC,CASSHVPGTPNYGYTF
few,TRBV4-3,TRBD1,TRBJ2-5,TGCGCCAGCAGCCAAGGGACAGGGGGTGAGACCCAGTACTTC,CASSQGTGGETQYF
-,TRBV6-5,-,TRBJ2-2,TGTGCCAGCAGTTACGTGGGACTCCAAACCGGGGAGCTGTTTTTT,CASSYVGLQTGELFF
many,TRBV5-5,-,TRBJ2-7,TGTGCCAGCAGCAAGGGAGACTACGAGCAGTACTTC,CASSKGDYEQYF
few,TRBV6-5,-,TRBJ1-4,TGTGCCAGCAGTTACCCAAGGGGTGGTGATGAAAAACTGTTTTTT,CASSYPRGGDEKLFF
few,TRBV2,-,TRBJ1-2,TGTGCCAGCAGTGAAGTTATGGCAGCTGGAGGCCGCACCTTC,CASSEVMAAGGRTF
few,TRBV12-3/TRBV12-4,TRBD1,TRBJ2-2,TGTGCCAGCAGTTACCCGGGACAGAAGAACACCGGGGAGCTGTTTTTT,CASSYPGQKNTGELFF
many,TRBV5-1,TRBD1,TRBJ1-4,TGCGCCAGCAGCTTGTTGGGACAGGATAATGAAAAACTGTTTTTT,CASSLLGQDNEKLFF
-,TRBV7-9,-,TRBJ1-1,TGTGCCAGCAGCTTAGATGGACTGACGCCTTTCTTT,CASSLDGLTPFF
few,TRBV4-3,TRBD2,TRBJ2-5,TGCGCCAGCAGCCGAGGGACTAGCGGGAGGGCACAAGAGACCCAGTACTTC,CASSRGTSGRAQETQYF
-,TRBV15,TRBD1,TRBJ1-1,TGTGCCACCAGCAGGGGACAGAGAACACTTGAAGCTTTCTTT,CATSRGQRTLEAFF
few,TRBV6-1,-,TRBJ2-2,TGTGCCAGCAGGATAACAGGGACCGGGGAGCTGTTTTTT,CASRITGTGELFF
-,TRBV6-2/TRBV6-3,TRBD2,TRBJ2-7,TGTGCCAGCAGTTACTCCCAGTTAGCGGGAGGGTTCGAGCAGTACTTC,CASSYSQLAGGFEQYF
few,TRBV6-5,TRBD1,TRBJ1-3,TGTGCCAGCAGTTCAGGGACAGGGGCAAACACCATATATTTT,CASSSGTGANTIYF